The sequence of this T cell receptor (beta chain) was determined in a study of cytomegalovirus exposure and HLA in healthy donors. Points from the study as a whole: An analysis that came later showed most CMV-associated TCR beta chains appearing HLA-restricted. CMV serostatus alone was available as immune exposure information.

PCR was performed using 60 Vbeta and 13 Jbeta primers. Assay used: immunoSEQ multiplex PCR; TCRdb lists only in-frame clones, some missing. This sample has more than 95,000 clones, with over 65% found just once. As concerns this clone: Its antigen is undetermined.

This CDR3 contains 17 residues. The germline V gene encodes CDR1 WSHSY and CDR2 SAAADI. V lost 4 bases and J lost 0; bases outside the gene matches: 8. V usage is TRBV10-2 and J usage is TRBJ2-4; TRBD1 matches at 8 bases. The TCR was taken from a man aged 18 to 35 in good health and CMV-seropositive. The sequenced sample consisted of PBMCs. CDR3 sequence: CASSGGQGQIAKNIQYF. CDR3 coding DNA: TGCGCCAGCAGTGGCGGACAGGGCCAGATAGCCAAAAACATTCAGTACTTC.